This T cell receptor beta chain comes out of a study of response to subunit inactivated influenza vaccine (dated by TCRdb to the late 2010s). Background on the whole study: Deep quantitative profiling of the T cell receptor repertoire was used in the study to follow responses to a trivalent subunit inactivated influenza vaccine. Paper-wide results and their limitations: The authors suggested that each seasonal influenza vaccination may recruit only a limited number of new T cells.

On this clonotype itself: Its antigen is unknown. Nothing much larger sits one base from this clone, and base qualities are not available.

The receptor library was made with RT-PCR. Sequencing used an Illumina HiSeq 2500. TCRdb's own reprocessing of the public reads used fastp at Q25 and MiXCR and kept productive beta chains. All rows with the same CDR3 protein become a single entry with the most common DNA and genes. This sample gives around 540,000 distinct CDR3 sequences in total; roughly 12% of them show up just once. The leading ten clones occupy roughly 10% of the sample. The CDR1 and CDR2 encoded by the germline V gene are LGHNA and YNFKEQ. From cysteine to phenylalanine, the CDR3 is 16 amino acids long. Only CDR3 DNA is held: 48 bases, read in frame from base 1. V sheds 0 bases and J sheds 4 bases, leaving 14 bases between their ends.

The sequence is built from TRBV4-2 and TRBJ2-3; the D region possibly corresponds to TRBD1 (5 bases align). Sequences were derived from PBMCs from blood, sampled on the day of vaccination. The source of this sequence is a man between 50 and 59 years old who received an inactivated influenza vaccine. Donor details come from another sample of the same person, matched by shared clones. The DNA reads as follows: TGTGCCAGCAGCCAAGATCCTGTGGCAGGGTCAGATACGCAGTATTTT. This is translated as CASSQDPVAGSDTQYF.